The clone carrying this TCR beta chain was found many times. The data belong to a study of T cell repertoires in cytomegalovirus infection. This CDR3 has 15 amino acids. The germline gives CDR1 MNHNS, CDR2 SASEGT. The V end was cut by 7 bases, the J end by 2 bases, with 15 bases between. TCRdb processed the reads anew with MiXCR; each CDR3 protein has one entry. Of roughly 230,000 distinct CDR3 sequences listed, over 15% were seen once; the top ten hold 40% to 55%. The chain combines TRBV6-1 with TRBJ2-1; D might be TRBD1 (5 bases). The sample was CD8+ T cells from PBMCs. The origin of this receptor is a human donor in good health (CMV status not recorded). Some clones in this sample may be carry-over from other donors' samples. The CDR3 loop is CASNPRRGTYNEQFF. The DNA for the CDR3 is TGTGCCAGCAATCCCCGTAGGGGAACCTACAATGAGCAGTTCTTC.